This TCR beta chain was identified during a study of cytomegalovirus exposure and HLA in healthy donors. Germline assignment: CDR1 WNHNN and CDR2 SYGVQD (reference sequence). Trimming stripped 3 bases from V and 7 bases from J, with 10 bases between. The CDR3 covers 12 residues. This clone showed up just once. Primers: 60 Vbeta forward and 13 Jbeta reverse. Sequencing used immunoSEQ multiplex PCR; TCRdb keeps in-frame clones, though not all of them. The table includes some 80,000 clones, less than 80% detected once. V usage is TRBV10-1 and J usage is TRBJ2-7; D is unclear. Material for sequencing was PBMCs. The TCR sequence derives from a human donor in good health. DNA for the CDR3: TGCGCCAGCAGTGAAAACTTCCGGGAGCAGTACTTC. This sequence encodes CASSENFREQYF.